This TCR beta chain stems from a study of blood T cell repertoires in COVID-19. Libraries were prepared by immunoSEQ multiplex PCR; TCRdb keeps only in-frame clonotypes and omits some of them. The data show 350,000 to 400,000 clones, approximately 90% seen once. Participants spanned ages roughly 18 to 90 years and resided in about 24 US areas. Membership in each cohort depended on participant-reported clinical history. Recovered status applied to Cohort 3 donors who had two consecutive negative PCRs. It also applied to those with clearance or with symptom resolution. This CDR3 comprises 16 residues. CDR1 and CDR2 from the germline V gene are SGDLS and YYNGEE. Unmatched junction bases numbered 5, after V lost 0 bases and J lost 9 bases.

This clonotype was obtained from a man between 18 and 35 years old who had recovered from COVID-19. The V and J genes are TRBV9 and TRBJ2-1, with TRBD2 identical over 14 bases. What was sequenced was PBMCs or T cells enriched from blood (not recorded which). The CDR3 coding sequence is TGTGCCAGCAGCGTAGGAGGACTAGCGGGAGGTAGTGAGCAGTTCTTC. It translates to CASSVGGLAGGSEQFF. The entire variable domain, with the rest obtained from reference TRBV9 and TRBJ2-1, is as follows: DSGVTQTPKHLITATGQRVTLRCSPRSGDLSVYWYQQSLDQGLQFLIQYYNGEERAKGNILERFSAQQFPDLHSELNLSSLELGDSALYFCASSVGGLAGGSEQFFGPGTRLTVL.